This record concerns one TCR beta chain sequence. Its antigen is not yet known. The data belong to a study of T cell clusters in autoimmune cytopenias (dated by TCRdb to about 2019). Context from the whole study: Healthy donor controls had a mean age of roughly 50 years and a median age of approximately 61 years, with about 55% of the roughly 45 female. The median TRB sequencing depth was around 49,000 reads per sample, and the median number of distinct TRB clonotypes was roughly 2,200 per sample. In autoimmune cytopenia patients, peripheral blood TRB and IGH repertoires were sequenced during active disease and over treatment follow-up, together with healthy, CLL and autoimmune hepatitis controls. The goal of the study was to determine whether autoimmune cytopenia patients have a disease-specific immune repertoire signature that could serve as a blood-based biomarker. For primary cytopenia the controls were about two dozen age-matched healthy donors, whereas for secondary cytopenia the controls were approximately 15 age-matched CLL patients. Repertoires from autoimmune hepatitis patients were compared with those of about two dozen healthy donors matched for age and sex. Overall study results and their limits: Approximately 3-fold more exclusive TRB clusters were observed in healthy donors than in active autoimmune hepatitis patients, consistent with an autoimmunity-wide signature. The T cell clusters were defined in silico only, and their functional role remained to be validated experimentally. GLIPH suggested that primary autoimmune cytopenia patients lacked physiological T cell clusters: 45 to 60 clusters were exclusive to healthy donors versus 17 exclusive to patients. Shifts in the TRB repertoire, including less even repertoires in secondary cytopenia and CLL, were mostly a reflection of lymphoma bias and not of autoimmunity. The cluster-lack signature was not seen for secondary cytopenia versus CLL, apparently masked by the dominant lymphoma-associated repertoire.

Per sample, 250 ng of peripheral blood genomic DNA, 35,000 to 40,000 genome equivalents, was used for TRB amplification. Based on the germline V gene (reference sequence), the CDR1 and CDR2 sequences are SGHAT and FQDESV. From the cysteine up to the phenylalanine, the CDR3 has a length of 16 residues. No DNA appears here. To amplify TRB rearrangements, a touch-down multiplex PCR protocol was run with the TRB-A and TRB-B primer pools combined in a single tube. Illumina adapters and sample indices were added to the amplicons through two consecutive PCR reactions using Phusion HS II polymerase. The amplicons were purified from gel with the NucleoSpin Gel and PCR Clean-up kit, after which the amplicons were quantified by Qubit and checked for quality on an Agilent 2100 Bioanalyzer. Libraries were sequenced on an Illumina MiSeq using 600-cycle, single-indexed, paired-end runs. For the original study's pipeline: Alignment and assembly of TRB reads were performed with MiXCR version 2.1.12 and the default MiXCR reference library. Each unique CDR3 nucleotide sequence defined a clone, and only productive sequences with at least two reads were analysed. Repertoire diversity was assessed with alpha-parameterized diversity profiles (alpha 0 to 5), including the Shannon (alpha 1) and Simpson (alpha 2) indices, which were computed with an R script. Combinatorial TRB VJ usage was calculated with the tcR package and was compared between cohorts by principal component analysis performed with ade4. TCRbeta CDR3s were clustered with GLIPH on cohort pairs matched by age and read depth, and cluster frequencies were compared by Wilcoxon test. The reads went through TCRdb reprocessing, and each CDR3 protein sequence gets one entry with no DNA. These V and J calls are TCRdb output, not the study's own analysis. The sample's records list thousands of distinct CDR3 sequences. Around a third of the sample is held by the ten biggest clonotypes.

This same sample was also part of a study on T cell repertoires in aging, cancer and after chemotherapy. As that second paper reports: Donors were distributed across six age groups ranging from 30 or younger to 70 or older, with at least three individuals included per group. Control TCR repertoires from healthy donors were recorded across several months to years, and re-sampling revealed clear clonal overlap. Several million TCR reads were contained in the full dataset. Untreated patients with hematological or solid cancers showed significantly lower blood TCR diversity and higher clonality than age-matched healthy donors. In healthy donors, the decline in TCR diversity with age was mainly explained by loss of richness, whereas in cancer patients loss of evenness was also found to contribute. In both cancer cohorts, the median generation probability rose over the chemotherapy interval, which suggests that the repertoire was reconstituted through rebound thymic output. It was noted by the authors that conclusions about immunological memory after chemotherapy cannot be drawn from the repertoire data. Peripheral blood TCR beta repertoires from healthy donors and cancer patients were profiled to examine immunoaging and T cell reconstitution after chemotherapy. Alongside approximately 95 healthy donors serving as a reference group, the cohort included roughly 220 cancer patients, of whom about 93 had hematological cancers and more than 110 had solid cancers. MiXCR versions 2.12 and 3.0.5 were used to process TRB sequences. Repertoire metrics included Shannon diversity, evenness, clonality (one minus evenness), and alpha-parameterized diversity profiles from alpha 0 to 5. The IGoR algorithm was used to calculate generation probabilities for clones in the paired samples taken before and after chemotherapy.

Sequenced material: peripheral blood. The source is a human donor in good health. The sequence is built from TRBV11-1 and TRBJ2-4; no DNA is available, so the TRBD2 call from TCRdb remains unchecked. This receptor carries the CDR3 CASSAGLAGSKNIQYF.